This T cell receptor beta chain emerged from a study of tissue T cells after allogeneic stem cell transplantation. Findings and limits, study-wide: TCR repertoires tracked anatomic similarity, regardless of disease or transplant status.

Germline V gives CDR1 FNHDT, CDR2 SITEND (reference sequence). The CDR3 sequence is 13 residues long. V was shortened by 2 bases and J by 1 base, with 6 bases between the two germline ends. A word on this clone: As yet, its antigen is unknown. The gene names given are mouse names. The read gets to within 1 residue of the CDR3 end, and the germline J gene fills in the rest.

CDR3 sequences, V/J genes, frequencies and template counts came from survey-depth TCRbeta sequencing. Sequencing was performed with immunoSEQ multiplex PCR; in TCRdb, only in-frame clones are kept and a portion is missing. The sample holds about 7,100 clones, about two thirds seen once. The TCR was taken from a female BALB/c mouse in good health. The mouse line has the MHC haplotype H2-d. Sequencing was performed on blood. The rearrangement joins TRBV19 to TRBJ1-1, with no clear D. The CDR3 reads CASSIPGNTEVFF. CDR3 DNA, as far as it was read: TGTGCCAGCAGTATCCCAGGGAACACAGAAGTCTTC.